The T cell receptor (beta chain) described here comes from a study of blood T cell repertoires in COVID-19. Per germline, CDR1 LGHDT and CDR2 YNNKEL (reference sequence). Germline trimming cut 4 bases from V and 1 base from J; bases unmatched to any gene: 7. The CDR3 is 16 amino acids. In the original analysis: Quantification of nucleated cells was approximated via reference gene primer amplification. Repertoires were generated with immunoSEQ multiplex PCR, while TCRdb's copy carries only in-frame clones and drops some. The V and J calls and the clone size are those of that table, but D and trimming were determined from the DNA. The sample contains tens of thousands of clones, 65% to 85% of which appear only once.

Material: peripheral blood. This sequence joins TRBV3-1 (or the pseudogene TRBV3-2) and TRBJ2-3; 8 bases are a match to TRBD2. The clonotype comes from a woman aged 60-75 years with acute or convalescent COVID-19. The CDR3 is CASSLQSTSGTDTQYF. In nucleotides, the CDR3 is TGTGCCAGCAGCCTACAGTCGACTAGCGGCACAGATACGCAGTATTTT.